This T cell receptor beta chain was sequenced for a study of blood T cells in healthy people across ages. In germline, CDR1 is MDHEN, CDR2 SYDVKM. This CDR3 has 15 amino acids. Between the trimmed V and J ends, which lost 2 bases and 5 bases, there was a span of 10 bases. A J-beta primer mix and a sample-barcoded 5' primer were used in a second PCR of about 7 to 12 cycles. TCRdb passed the 5' RACE reads through MiXCR, listing each CDR3 protein once. The table has hundreds of thousands of distinct CDR3 sequences, around 48% seen once. Sequencing was done on a sample of blood. This chain joins TRBV28 and TRBJ1-6, with D perhaps TRBD1 (6 bases). This TCR derives from a woman in her fifties or sixties in good health. The chain's CDR3 is CASSLGGANNSPLHF. The CDR3 DNA sequence: TGTGCCAGCAGTTTAGGGGGCGCGAATAATTCACCCCTCCACTTT.